This TCR beta chain was sequenced for a study of immune characteristics of hereditary and idiopathic chronic pancreatitis. General notes on the study: The study examined local immune cells and TCRbeta repertoires in the pancreas in hereditary and idiopathic chronic pancreatitis, using control pancreases from organ donors for comparison. TCRbeta sequencing included a few control pancreases, about seven pancreases with hereditary chronic pancreatitis and roughly six pancreases with idiopathic chronic pancreatitis. The gDNA-based approach was chosen because it involved minimal in vitro experimental manipulation of pancreas-infiltrating T cells.

The study at large found these results: Chronic pancreatitis caused by alcohol use was not included in the study. Differences in Vbeta-Jbeta gene family usage, including TRBV10, TRBV19, TRBV23 and TRBV5, were found between hereditary and idiopathic chronic pancreatitis. Significantly increased TCRbeta repertoire diversity and reduced clonality were observed in both chronic pancreatitis groups relative to controls. Among 10 to 15 chronic pancreatitis patients, the number of productive TCR rearrangements showed a positive correlation with disease severity scores. Because patient tissue could be obtained only at the time of TPIAT, immune findings may have been influenced by differences in disease duration.

The protocol used for the library was the immunoSEQ multiplex PCR assay. The TCRbeta CDR3 region and neighboring sequences were amplified from pancreatic genomic DNA and then sequenced. The study's processing was this. Productive clonality and productive rearrangement counts were measured along with repertoire diversity, which was expressed as a mean normalized Shannon-Wiener index. The nonparametric Mann-Whitney U test was used to compare repertoire metrics between controls and chronic pancreatitis. Shared clonotypes were defined as CDR3beta sequences with identical amino acid composition and length across subjects. The source is immuneACCESS, and TCRdb retained only in-frame sequences with V and J called. Part of the clones is not carried over; for the studies checked, unresolved V genes explain less than half of this, and the remainder is unexplained. The D gene and trimming were derived from the DNA, and the V and J assignments and clone size from that table. The sample yields about 6,000 clones; approximately 80% were counted once. The top ten hold under 8% of the sample.

Chronic pancreatitis pancreas tissue came from patients undergoing total pancreatectomy with islet autotransplantation (TPIAT). None of the chronic pancreatitis patients included in the study had a known history of diabetes. For TCRbeta sequencing, genomic DNA was pulled straight from bulk pancreas tissue, skipping any T cell sorting. Pancreas tissues from patients and organ donors were collected consecutively at two US centers. About this clone itself: Its antigen target is currently unknown. No per-base quality is available; no much larger clone lies one base away.

Taken from cysteine to phenylalanine, the CDR3 has 15 residues. Kept here is only the CDR3 DNA, which spans 45 bases and is read in frame from base 1. CDR1 is given as SGHTA and CDR2 as FQGNSA, both from the germline V gene. From V the trimming removes 5 bases and from J it removes 12 bases, while the gene matches leave 12 bases of the junction unaccounted for. This sequence uses TRBV7-2 and TRBJ1-6; TRBD1 lines up with 8 middle nucleotides. This receptor was obtained from a human donor with chronic pancreatitis. The sample was pancreas tissue with hereditary chronic pancreatitis. The sequenced DNA is TGTGCCAGCAGCCTCTACCCGGGACAGGATTTACCCCTCCACTTT. Its amino acids are CASSLYPGQDLPLHF.